Listed below are T cell receptor beta chains from one sample, sequenced in a study of neurological immune-mediated disorders. MiXCR, run by TCRdb on the 5' RACE reads, gives a single entry per CDR3 protein. The data contain about 55,000 distinct CDR3 sequences, about 4.2% of them singletons. Sequencing was performed on CD4+ T cells from blood. Every receptor here comes from a woman in her thirties or forties with multiple sclerosis. Both conserved end residues are part of each CDR3. A D gene is named only where the DNA matches it firmly. Rows may omit the clone size; those that give it use once, few, many or a size class.

TGCGCCAGCAGCTCGCACAGAGCAGATACGCAGTATTTT,CASSSHRADTQYF,NA,many,TRBV5-1,TRBJ2-3
TGTGCCATCAGTAAGACAGGGCCGGAGACCCAGTACTTC,CAISKTGPETQYF,TRBD1,few,TRBV10-3,TRBJ2-5
TGTGCCAGCAGCCGAGCACCGGGACTGAATTACGAGCAGTACTTC,CASSRAPGLNYEQYF,NA,many,TRBV3-1,TRBJ2-7
TGTGCCAGCAGCCCTGCAGGATCCTCGGTGTTGGTCACTGAAGCTTTCTTT,CASSPAGSSVLVTEAFF,NA,many,TRBV12-3/TRBV12-4,TRBJ1-1
TGTGCCAGCAGCTTCGGACAGGGTACACCCCTCCACTTT,CASSFGQGTPLHF,TRBD1,many,TRBV6-6,TRBJ1-6
TGCGCCAGCAGCTTGGAGGCTAGCGGGGGTCTACACTTC,CASSLEASGGLHF,TRBD2,many,TRBV5-1,TRBJ2-7
TGCAGTGCTAGACTGACAGGGTATGTGTCACCCCTCCACTTT,CSARLTGYVSPLHF,TRBD1,NA,TRBV20-1,TRBJ1-6
TGCAGTGCTCGCCCGGCCTACCGGGGGGAAAAACTGTTTTTT,CSARPAYRGEKLFF,NA,many,TRBV20-1,TRBJ1-4
TGCGCCAGCAGCTTGGAACCAGCCACCTATGGCTACACCTTC,CASSLEPATYGYTF,NA,many,TRBV5-1,TRBJ1-2
TGCAGTGCTAGAGGCTTCGACAGCCATCAGCCCCAGCATTTT,CSARGFDSHQPQHF,NA,many,TRBV20-1,TRBJ1-5
TGCGCCAGCAGCCGAACAGGCTCTGGGGCCAACGTCCTGACTTTC,CASSRTGSGANVLTF,NA,many,TRBV5-1,TRBJ2-6
TGTGCCAGCAGCTTCCAGACACGTAGCACAGATACGCAGTATTTT,CASSFQTRSTDTQYF,NA,few,TRBV5-5,TRBJ2-3
TGCGCCAGCAGCTTAGGACAGGGAGGGCCCAATCAGCCCCAGCATTTT,CASSLGQGGPNQPQHF,TRBD1,many,TRBV5-1,TRBJ1-5
TGCGCCAGCAGCTCAACCGCCGGCGGCAGCCCCCAGCATTTT,CASSSTAGGSPQHF,NA,many,TRBV5-1,TRBJ1-5
TGCAGTGCTAGTACCGGCCGAGGCTATGGCTACACCTTC,CSASTGRGYGYTF,NA,few,TRBV20-1,TRBJ1-2
TGTGCCAGCAGTCCCGGGACAGAGTATGGCTACACCTTC,CASSPGTEYGYTF,TRBD1,many,TRBV12-3/TRBV12-4,TRBJ1-2
TGCGCCAGCAGCTTGGGGCGGGGAGCGGTGATAGATACGCAGTATTTT,CASSLGRGAVIDTQYF,NA,many,TRBV5-1,TRBJ2-3
TGTGCCAGCAGCTTGGGGGGCGGTAATGGCTACACCTTC,CASSLGGGNGYTF,NA,many,TRBV5-5,TRBJ1-2
TGTGCCAGCTCACCACCCTTCAGTCCTCAAGCTTTCTTT,CASSPPFSPQAFF,NA,many,TRBV18,TRBJ1-1
TGCGCCAGCAGCTTGGATGGGTCCTCCGGGCCCCAGCATTTT,CASSLDGSSGPQHF,NA,many,TRBV5-1,TRBJ1-5
TGTGCCAGCAGCCAGAGGCAGGGAGGGGTTGGGACTGAAGCTTTCTTT,CASSQRQGGVGTEAFF,NA,many,TRBV7-9,TRBJ1-1
TGTGCCGCAAGACGAGGGGCTAACTATGGCTACACCTTC,CAARRGANYGYTF,NA,many,TRBV7-8,TRBJ1-2
TGCAGCGGTTCAGGGGCGGCTAATGAAAAACTGTTTTTT,CSGSGAANEKLFF,NA,many,TRBV29-1,TRBJ1-4
TGTGCCAGCAGCGACGATCTGGGGAGGGGGCTGGCGCAGTATTTT,CASSDDLGRGLAQYF,NA,many,TRBV9,TRBJ2-3
TGTGCCAGCAGTACCTCAGGGGCCCTCTCCTACGAGCAGTACTTC,CASSTSGALSYEQYF,NA,many,TRBV6-2/TRBV6-3,TRBJ2-7
TGTGCCAGCAGTTACTCCCCCACAGGGACCGAGCAGTACTTC,CASSYSPTGTEQYF,NA,many,TRBV6-2/TRBV6-3,TRBJ2-7